The clone carrying this T cell receptor (beta chain) was counted between two and nine times. Its target is not known. This sample was included in a study of blood T cells in healthy people across ages. Study outcomes and limitations: There were more naive CD4+ cells and higher diversity in long-lived donors than in aged donors.

The CDR3 spans 16 residues. Germline V gene sequence: CDR1 SGHDN, CDR2 FVKESK. Trimming stripped 4 bases from V and 2 bases from J, with 18 bases between. Using a J-beta primer mix together with a sample-barcoded 5' primer, a second PCR was run for 7 to 11 cycles. TCRdb re-analysed the 5' RACE reads in MiXCR, keeping a single row per CDR3 protein. The profile covers over 1.5 million distinct CDR3 sequences, with just under 50% appearing a single time and less than 2.5% taken by the ten largest. Per-sample yields of isolated PBMCs were at least 6 million. The chain has TRBV14 and TRBJ2-7; D ambiguous. The clonotype was recovered from a woman aged 40-49 years in good health. Sequencing was performed on blood. CDR3 in DNA: TGTGCCAGCAGCCGAAATAGTTTTGGGCAAGCCTACGAGCAGTACTTC. It yields the protein CASSRNSFGQAYEQYF.